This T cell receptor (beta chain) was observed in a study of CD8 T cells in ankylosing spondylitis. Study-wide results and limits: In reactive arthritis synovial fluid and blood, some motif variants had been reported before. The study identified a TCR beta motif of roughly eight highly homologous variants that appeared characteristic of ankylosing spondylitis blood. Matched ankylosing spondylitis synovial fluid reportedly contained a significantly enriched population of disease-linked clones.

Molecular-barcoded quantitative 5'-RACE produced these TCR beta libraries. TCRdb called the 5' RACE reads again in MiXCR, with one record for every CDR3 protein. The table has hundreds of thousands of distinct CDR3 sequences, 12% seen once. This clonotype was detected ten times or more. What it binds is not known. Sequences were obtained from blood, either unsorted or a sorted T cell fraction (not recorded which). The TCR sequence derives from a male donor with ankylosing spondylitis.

CDR3 in DNA: TGTGCCATCAGCGCGGGACGGGAAAAACTGTTTTTT. It yields the protein CAISAGREKLFF. This chain uses TRBV10-3 with TRBJ1-4; D perhaps matches TRBD1 (5 bases). The CDR3 runs 12 residues. Trimming took 6 bases from V and 8 from J, leaving 10 bases between them. Looked up from germline, CDR1 is ENHRY and CDR2 is SYGVKD.